This record covers a single T cell receptor beta chain. Its specificity is unknown. The data were taken from a study of cytomegalovirus exposure and HLA in healthy donors. For the study at large: Previous work identified 95 million to 140 million unique TCR beta sequences from around 170 million T cells. Study results and limitations: In vitro confirmation showed three CMV-associated chains to be CMV antigen specific. A later analysis found that most CMV-associated TCR beta chains appeared HLA-restricted. No immune exposure information besides CMV serostatus was available.

Primers for the PCR totalled 60 Vbeta and 13 Jbeta. This table comes from immunoSEQ multiplex PCR, and its TCRdb copy is limited to in-frame clones, with some not included. Of 150,000 to 200,000 clones in the sample, 60% to 85% were seen once. CDR3 length equals 14 residues. The germline gives CDR1 PRHDT, CDR2 FYEKMQ (reference sequence). V was shortened by 6 bases and J by 1 base, with 9 bases between the two germline ends. The source of this sequence is a girl under 18 in good health and CMV-seropositive. Sequencing input: PBMCs. The rearrangement links TRBV13 to TRBJ2-2; D might be TRBD1 (6 bases). This CDR3 reads CASSLTGNTGELFF. In DNA, the CDR3 is TGTGCCAGCAGTTTGACAGGGAACACCGGGGAGCTGTTTTTT.